Shown below are 21 T cell receptor beta chains from a single sample sequenced in a study of OX40 agonist ivuxolimab in advanced cancers. Using immunoSEQ multiplex PCR, the repertoire was profiled, and TCRdb retains in-frame clones only, with some absent. This sample has tens of thousands of clones, with 85% to 90% found just once. The starting material was CD4+ or CD8+ T cells sorted from blood, obtained in a trial of the OX40 agonist ivuxolimab. These receptors came from an adult with an advanced solid tumor such as melanoma, head and neck, liver or kidney cancer.

This clone was observed a single time. CDR3 nucleotides: TGCAGCGTAGGATCGGCCGAGCAGTACTTC. Protein sequence: CSVGSAEQYF. This chain joins TRBV29-1 and TRBJ2-7, with D unresolved. Per germline, CDR1 SQVTM and CDR2 ANQGSEA. Trimming cost V 6 bases and J 6 bases, with 9 bases left between them. The CDR3 is 10 amino acids.

The chain is built from TRBV6-6 and TRBJ1-2, with D hard to call. With 6 bases removed from V and 1 base from J, the gap between germline ends came to 12 bases. Germline-derived CDR1 and CDR2 are MNHNY and SVGAGI (reference sequence). There are 14 residues in the CDR3. CDR3 DNA: TGTGCCAGCAGGCCTAGAGGGCTTAACTATGGCTACACCTTC. It codes for CASRPRGLNYGYTF.

CDR3 DNA: TGTGCCAGCGAGGGGACTCGCCAAGAGACCCAGTACTTC. It encodes CASEGTRQETQYF. The chain recombines TRBV2 with TRBJ2-5; D might be TRBD2 (6 bases). The CDR3 has 13 residues. Trimming took 8 bases from V and 1 from J, leaving 11 bases between them. Germline assignment: CDR1 SNHLY and CDR2 FYNNEI.

The genes are TRBV4-1 and TRBJ2-5; D unclear. Trimming cost V 1 base and J 8 bases, with 8 bases left between them. The germline V gene has CDR1 MGHRA and CDR2 YSYEKL. This CDR3 contains 12 residues. DNA of the CDR3: TGCGCCAGCAGCCAAGGAGGCCTTACCCAGTACTTC. The encoded protein is CASSQGGLTQYF.

The chain uses TRBV5-1 and TRBJ2-3; possibly TRBD1 or TRBD2 for D (5 bases each). From germline, CDR1 is SGHRS and CDR2 YFSETQ. This CDR3 spans 17 amino acids. V gave up 5 bases and J gave up 1 base, with 20 bases separating them. The CDR3: CASSRAGARQGTDTQYF. Here the CDR3 DNA reads TGCGCCAGCAGTCGCGCCGGGGCCCGGCAGGGCACAGATACGCAGTATTTT.

This rearrangement joins TRBV28 to TRBJ2-5; the match to TRBD2 covers 11 bases. Looked up from germline, CDR1 is MDHEN and CDR2 is SYDVKM. Unmatched junction bases numbered 5, after V lost 3 bases and J lost 2 bases. The CDR3 runs to 16 residues. CDR3 coding DNA: TGTGCCAGCAGTTTCGGACTAGCGGGTTCACAAGAGACCCAGTACTTC. This sequence encodes CASSFGLAGSQETQYF.

The J gene is TRBJ1-4, the V gene TRBV5-4, with 7 bases matching TRBD1. The length of the CDR3 is 15 residues. The ends lost 4 bases at V and 4 bases at J; junction bases unmatched: 7. Germline V gene lookup returns CDR1 SGHNT and CDR2 YYREEE (reference sequence). CDR3 coding DNA: TGTGCCAGCAGCAAGGGGACAGCTAATAATGAAAAACTGTTTTTT. As protein: CASSKGTANNEKLFF.

V is TRBV7-9 and J is TRBJ2-5; 11 bases are shared with TRBD2. V lost 1 base to trimming and J lost 5 bases; unmatched junction nucleotides: 6. Looked up from germline, CDR1 is SEHNR and CDR2 is FQNEAQ (reference sequence). This CDR3 has 16 residues. The CDR3: CASSLVTSGSMETQYF. The CDR3 region has the DNA TGTGCCAGCAGCTTAGTAACTAGCGGGAGTATGGAGACCCAGTACTTC.

In this sample, this clone turned up once. The rearrangement uses TRBV9 and TRBJ2-5, with D possibly called TRBD1 or TRBD2 (5 bases each). This CDR3 has 14 amino acids. Germline CDR1 SGDLS, CDR2 YYNGEE. Deletions cut 4 bases from V and 7 bases from J, with 17 bases between. In DNA form, the CDR3 reads TGTGCCAGCAGCCCCATGGGGGAGAAGACGACCCAGTACTTC. It yields the protein CASSPMGEKTTQYF.

The chain carries TRBV5-1 and TRBJ2-4; TRBD1 matches 9 bases. Germline trimming cut 0 bases from V and 2 bases from J; bases unmatched to any gene: 21. Germline V gives CDR1 SGHRS, CDR2 YFSETQ. There are 22 residues in the CDR3. The CDR3 sequence: CASSLGSNLRDRVSESKNIQYF. Written as DNA, the CDR3 is TGCGCCAGCAGCTTGGGGTCGAACCTCCGGGACAGGGTGTCCGAGTCCAAAAACATTCAGTACTTC.

The chain has TRBV19 and TRBJ1-4; D remains ambiguous. Germline V gives CDR1 LNHDA, CDR2 SQIVND (reference sequence). Trimming took off 5 bases at V and 3 bases at J, with 16 bases between the two ends. CDR3 length equals 16 residues. Here the CDR3 DNA reads TGTGCCAGTAGTCCTATTTTTGGGCCTCCTAATGAAAAACTGTTTTTT. Protein product: CASSPIFGPPNEKLFF. Full variable domain (remainder filled in from reference TRBV19 and TRBJ1-4): DGGITQSPKYLFRKEGQNVTLSCEQNLNHDAMYWYRQDPGQGLRLIYYSQIVNDFQKGDIAEGYSVSREKKESFPLTVTSAQKNPTAFYLCASSPIFGPPNEKLFFGSGTQLSVL.

The chain is built from TRBV11-2 and TRBJ2-5; D not certain. The better agreement between TRBJ2-7 and the DNA end casts doubt on the J call. This CDR3 has 12 amino acids. From germline, CDR1 is SGHAT and CDR2 FQNNGV. CDR3 amino acids: CASSLSTYEQYF. The CDR3 coding sequence is TGTGCCAGCAGCTTATCCACCTACGAGCAGTACTTC.

V and J are TRBV19 and TRBJ1-4; D is unresolved. The germline V gene has CDR1 LNHDA and CDR2 SQIVND (reference sequence). Trimming removed 7 bases from V and 3 bases from J, with 21 bases in between. The length of the CDR3 is 17 residues. This CDR3 reads CASTTNIRPSSNEKLFF. The CDR3 DNA is TGTGCCAGTACCACCAATATTAGACCGTCCTCTAATGAAAAACTGTTTTTT.

The V and J genes are TRBV19 and TRBJ2-5; D could derive from TRBD1 or TRBD2 (8 bases each). The germline V gene encodes CDR1 LNHDA and CDR2 SQIVND (reference sequence). This CDR3 spans 16 amino acids. V was pared by 10 bases and J by 7 bases, with 28 bases between. CDR3 nucleotides: TGTGCCACCAGACGGACCGGGACAGGTCGGGGGGGGACCCAGTACTTC. It translates to CATRRTGTGRGGTQYF.

V is TRBV5-4 and J is TRBJ2-7; D is undetermined. This CDR3 has 13 residues. Trimming took off 0 bases at V and 6 bases at J, with 10 bases between the two ends. Germline V gene data show CDR1 as SGHNT and CDR2 as YYREEE (reference sequence). The CDR3, as DNA: TGTGCCAGCAGCTTGGAAAGGATTGGCGAGCAGTACTTC. Translating it yields CASSLERIGEQYF.

The V and J genes are TRBV15 and TRBJ2-5; D unclear. Germline-derived CDR1 and CDR2 are LNHNV and YYDKDF (reference sequence). The CDR3 has 14 residues. V was pared by 2 bases and J by 2 bases, with 9 bases between. CDR3 DNA: TGTGCCACCAGCAGATCCCCCACACAAGAGACCCAGTACTTC. Translating gives CATSRSPTQETQYF. The complete variable domain, with remaining parts taken from reference TRBV15 and TRBJ2-5, reads DAMVIQNPRYQVTQFGKPVTLSCSQTLNHNVMYWYQQKSSQAPKLLFHYYDKDFNNEADTPDNFQSRRPNTSFCFLDIRSPGLGDTAMYLCATSRSPTQETQYFGPGTRLLVL.

J is TRBJ2-7 and V is TRBV11-2; the match to TRBD1 covers 7 bases. The V and J ends lost 6 bases and 4 bases, in that order; junction bases with no gene match: 9. The CDR3 has 14 amino acids. Per germline, CDR1 SGHAT and CDR2 FQNNGV. The CDR3 DNA is TGTGCCAGCAGTCCACAGGGGTTAAGGTACGAGCAGTACTTC. The encoded protein is CASSPQGLRYEQYF.

V and J are TRBV6-1 and TRBJ2-1, with 9 positions matching TRBD1. The CDR3 covers 15 residues. V gave up 6 bases and J gave up 4 bases; unmatched junction bases: 7. The germline CDR1 and CDR2 sequences are MNHNS and SASEGT. The CDR3 DNA reads TGTGCCAGCAGGGGTCCGGGACAGGGTTACAATGAGCAGTTCTTC. Protein product: CASRGPGQGYNEQFF.

The chain has TRBV5-4 and TRBJ2-5; 13 nucleotides agree with TRBD2. From germline, CDR1 is SGHNT and CDR2 YYREEE (reference sequence). After removal of 4 bases from V and 5 bases from J, the junction contained 8 bases not matched to a gene. CDR3 size: 16 residues. In DNA form, the CDR3 reads TGTGCCAGCAGCCCTGTGGGACTAGCGGGATTGGAGACCCAGTACTTC. It codes for CASSPVGLAGLETQYF.

The chain uses TRBV18 and TRBJ1-2, with TRBD1 as a possible D gene (6 bases). V lost 2 bases and J lost 7, with 8 bases in between. The CDR3 has 12 residues. Germline CDR1 and CDR2: KGHSH and LQKENI. The CDR3: CASSPAGVGYTF. In DNA form, the CDR3 reads TGTGCCAGCTCACCAGCAGGGGTTGGCTACACCTTC.

The rearrangement links TRBV5-5 to TRBJ2-2; 8 nucleotides agree with TRBD2. Germline V gene data show CDR1 as SGHKS and CDR2 as YYEKEE (reference sequence). This CDR3 has 16 amino acids. Trimming took 4 bases from V and 0 from J; bases not matched to a gene: 5. The CDR3 region has the DNA TGTGCCAGCAGCCCCCGGGGGGGGGCGAACACCGGGGAGCTGTTTTTT. Amino acids: CASSPRGGANTGELFF.